This T cell receptor (beta chain) was documented in a study of CD8+ T cells in alopecia areata. Study observations and caveats: TCR sharing across patients was less clear than in mice, possibly HLA-related. Scalp lesions, especially in alopecia totalis/universalis, had higher clonality than normal scalp. Normal skin contains resident alphabeta T cells, and these are also sequenced in scalp samples.

Comments on this clone: The antigen is undetermined.

As part of sample collection, lesional scalp punch biopsies and peripheral blood were taken from alopecia areata patients. RNA was extracted and reverse transcribed into cDNA as the sequencing template. Sequencing used immunoSEQ multiplex PCR; TCRdb keeps in-frame clones, though not all of them. The data hold approximately 130,000 clones, with roughly 50% observed a single time. Between the trimmed V and J ends, which lost 8 bases and 5 bases, there was a span of 8 bases. CDR3 length equals 11 residues. Germline V gives CDR1 MDHEN, CDR2 SYDVKM. The V gene is TRBV28, the J gene TRBJ2-3; possibly TRBD1 for D (6 bases). The sequenced sample was NKG2D-low CD8+ T cells sorted from blood. The receptor comes from a human donor with alopecia areata. The CDR3 is CASRGGDTQYF. CDR3 coding DNA: TGTGCCAGCCGAGGGGGAGATACGCAGTATTTT.